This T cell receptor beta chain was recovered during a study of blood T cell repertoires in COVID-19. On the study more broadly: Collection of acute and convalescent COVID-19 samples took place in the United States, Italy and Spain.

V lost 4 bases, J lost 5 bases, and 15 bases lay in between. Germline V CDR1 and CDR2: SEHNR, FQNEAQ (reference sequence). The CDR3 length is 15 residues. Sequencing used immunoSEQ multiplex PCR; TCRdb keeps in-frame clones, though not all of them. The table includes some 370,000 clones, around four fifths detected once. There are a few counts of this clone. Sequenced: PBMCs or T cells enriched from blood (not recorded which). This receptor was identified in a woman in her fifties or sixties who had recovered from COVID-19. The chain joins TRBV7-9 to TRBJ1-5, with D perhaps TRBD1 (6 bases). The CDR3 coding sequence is TGTGCCAGCAGCTCCACCCGGGACATATATCAGCCCCAGCATTTT. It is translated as CASSSTRDIYQPQHF.